A single sample is the source of the 26 T cell receptor delta chains below, sequenced in a study of Vδ1+ human thymocytes. Study-level results: Thymic TRG and TRD repertoires appeared highly polyclonal.

Antigen specificity for these receptors is unknown. RNA was extracted from the cells and then reverse transcribed. The CDR3 regions were amplified by multiplex PCR from V-gene primers to a constant-region primer. TCRdb reprocessed the multiplex PCR reads through CATT. The sample holds 25,000 to 30,000 delta-chain clones, under 8.5% seen once. Sequenced: Vdelta1+ gamma-delta thymocytes from the thymus. The subset was: FACS-sorted CD3+ TCRalphabeta- TCRVdelta1+ TCRVdelta2- thymocytes. All receptors derive from a girl less than two years old who had congenital heart surgery.

This clone came up a few times. The chain is built from TRDV1 and TRDJ1; tentative D call: TRDD3 (5 bases). This CDR3 has 17 residues. The germline V and J ends were trimmed by 5 bases and 8 bases, with 27 bases remaining between them. CDR1 TSWWSYY and CDR2 QGS come from the germline V gene. The CDR3 DNA sequence: TGTGCTCTTGGGAAGGGCGTATCCCGTGGCGGAGCTGGGAAACTCATCTTT. Residues: CALGKGVSRGGAGKLIF.

No V gene was called here, but the J gene is TRDJ1; the D call in the table, TRDD3, was not verified against the DNA. This CDR3 region has 19 residues. The CDR3, as DNA: TGTGCTCTTGGGGATCCGTCGGTGGGGGATATAAAACACACCGATAAACTCATCTTT. Its protein product is CALGDPSVGDIKHTDKLIF.

This clone was observed a few times. The chain uses TRDV1 and TRDJ1; D unresolved. The CDR3 totals 16 residues. Germline V gene lookup returns CDR1 TSWWSYY and CDR2 QGS. Trimming removed 3 bases from V and 0 bases from J, with 14 bases in between. The CDR3 loop reads CALGDRPRLYTDKLIF. CDR3 sequence (DNA): TGTGCTCTTGGGGACCGACCCCGGTTGTACACCGATAAACTCATCTTT.

This clone has just a few counts. This chain joins TRDV1 and TRDJ1, with a tentative D call TRDD3 (6 bases). Trimming stripped 3 bases from V and 1 base from J, with 18 bases between. There are 17 residues in the CDR3. Germline V gene sequence: CDR1 TSWWSYY, CDR2 QGS. CDR3 in DNA: TGTGCTCTTGGGGATCTAGGGGGGACCCGTTTCACCGATAAACTCATCTTT. Translation gives CALGDLGGTRFTDKLIF.

In this sample, this clone is medium-sized. The sample contains more than one DNA sequence encoding this CDR3. The rearrangement links TRDV2 to TRDJ1, with a tentative D call TRDD2 (5 bases). In germline, CDR1 is GEAIGNYY, CDR2 EKD. This CDR3 comprises 15 residues. Trimming removed 1 base at V and 2 bases at J, with 13 bases between. CDR3 sequence: CACDTPSVCTDKLIF. The CDR3 region has the DNA TGTGCCTGTGACACTCCTAGCGTTTGTACCGATAAACTCATCTTT.

This clone was counted a few times. The chain combines TRDV1 with TRDJ1; maybe TRDD2 (7 bases). V lost 2 bases and J 0 bases, leaving 19 bases between the germline ends. The CDR3 contains 18 residues. Germline CDR1 reads TSWWSYY; CDR2 reads QGS. The CDR3 is CALGEIPTWGSYTDKLIF. In DNA, the CDR3 is TGTGCTCTTGGGGAAATTCCTACGTGGGGGTCCTACACCGATAAACTCATCTTT.

The rearrangement links TRDV1 to TRDJ1; maybe TRDD3 (5 bases). V lost 2 bases to trimming and J lost 8 bases, with 18 bases between them. CDR3 length: 15 residues. Germline V gives CDR1 TSWWSYY, CDR2 QGS. The CDR3 loop reads CALGEGGPPGAKLIF. Here the CDR3 DNA reads TGTGCTCTTGGGGAAGGAGGTCCCCCGGGGGCCAAACTCATCTTT.

The rearrangement joins TRDV1 to TRDJ1; TRDD2 agrees at 8 bases. In the absence of a J gene in TCRdb, the DNA was matched to germline to assign it here. V lost 3 bases to trimming and J lost 0 bases; unmatched junction nucleotides: 27. Germline values: CDR1 TSWWSYY, CDR2 QGS. The CDR3 contains 23 residues. CDR3 DNA sequence: TGTGCTCTTGGGGACCGGCCTTCCTATGACCTGGGGACGTATATTCGGTACACCGATAAACTCATCTTT. Translated, it gives CALGDRPSYDLGTYIRYTDKLIF.

This clone was seen a few times. The genes are TRDV3 and TRDJ1; D gene unclear. CDR1 TVYSNPD and CDR2 GDNSRS come from the germline V gene (reference sequence). The CDR3 totals 10 residues. Trimming shortened V by 2 bases and J by 10 bases, and 11 bases separated the two germline ends. CDR3 loop: CAFQWLGLIF. DNA for the CDR3: TGTGCCTTTCAGTGGCTTGGACTCATCTTT. The full variable domain, its missing parts supplied by reference TRDV3 and TRDJ1, is CDKVTQSSPDQTVASGSEVVLLCTYDTVYSNPDLFWYRIRPDYSFQFVFYGDNSRSEGADFTQGRFSVKHILTQKAFHLVISPVRTEDSATYYCAFQWLGLIFGKGTRVTVEP.

The rearrangement joins TRDV1 to TRDJ1; TRDD3 aligns across 12 bases. The germline V gene has CDR1 TSWWSYY and CDR2 QGS. V was clipped by 0 bases and J by 1 base; unmatched bases: 18. This CDR3 comprises 22 residues. In DNA form, the CDR3 reads TGTGCTCTTGGGGAACTGTGGCCCGCCCACTGGGGGATACCGCCGGGCACCGATAAACTCATCTTT. Translated, it gives CALGELWPAHWGIPPGTDKLIF.

The chain recombines TRDV1 with TRDJ1, with TRDD2 matching 8 bases. The CDR3 covers 19 residues. Germline V gene data show CDR1 as TSWWSYY and CDR2 as QGS. Unmatched junction bases numbered 14, after V lost 0 bases and J lost 2 bases. The CDR3 DNA sequence: TGTGCTCTTGGGGAACTAGCTTCCTACCCACGGGGTGATACCGATAAACTCATCTTT. It codes for CALGELASYPRGDTDKLIF.

Comment on this clone: With a much larger clone just one base away, this may be a read error. The sample carries other DNA sequences with the same CDR3. This chain joins TRDV2 and TRDJ1; 11 nucleotides match TRDD3. The CDR3 covers 18 residues. Germline assignment: CDR1 GEAIGNYY and CDR2 EKD. CDR3 DNA: TGTGCCTGTGACCCCCCTCGGATGGGGGATACGAACACCGATAAACTCATCTTC. Translation: CACDPPRMGDTNTDKLIF.

The genes are TRDV1 and TRDJ1; D may be TRDD3 (5 bases). The ends were cut back, 2 bases at V and 1 base at J, with 32 bases in the middle. Germline CDR1 reads TSWWSYY; CDR2 reads QGS. This CDR3 contains 22 residues. CDR3 loop: CALGESSLYEGGPSLLTDKLIF. CDR3 sequence (DNA): TGTGCTCTTGGGGAATCGTCCCTTTACGAGGGGGGCCCGTCCCTCCTCACCGATAAACTCATCTTT.

This clone has a handful of counts. The chain joins TRDV1 to TRDJ1; TRDD3 is a possible D gene (5 bases). The CDR3 sequence is 26 residues long. Per the germline V gene, CDR1 is TSWWSYY and CDR2 is QGS. V dropped 0 bases and J dropped 0 bases, with 41 bases sitting between them. CDR3 amino acids: CALGELDLCLITGPGTQGPYTDKLIF. The CDR3 DNA is TGTGCTCTTGGGGAACTAGATCTGTGCCTAATCACCGGGCCTGGGACTCAGGGGCCGTACACCGATAAACTCATCTTT.

This chain links TRDV1 with TRDJ1, with D tentatively TRDD2 or TRDD3 (8 bases each). Germline V gene lookup returns CDR1 TSWWSYY and CDR2 QGS. V shed 1 base and J shed 0 bases, with 30 bases lying between them. This CDR3 has 22 amino acids. The CDR3 DNA reads TGTGCTCTTGGGGAACCGGCATCTTCCTACGAGGTACTGGGGGCTAACACCGATAAACTCATCTTT. Its translation is CALGEPASSYEVLGANTDKLIF.

The sample holds a few counts of this clone. The gene calls are TRDV1 and TRDJ1, with 7 bases identical to TRDD3. The trim removed 9 bases at V and 0 bases at J, leaving 10 bases unmatched. CDR1 and CDR2 (germline): TSWWSYY, QGS. The CDR3 consists of 15 residues. The CDR3, as DNA: TGTGCTCTGGTTCGACTGGGGTTACACACCGATAAACTCATCTTT. Residues: CALVRLGLHTDKLIF.

This chain connects TRDV1 to TRDJ1; 8 bases map to TRDD3. Germline CDR1 and CDR2: TSWWSYY and QGS. The CDR3 totals 17 residues. The trim removed 2 bases at V and 5 bases at J, leaving 13 bases unmatched. CDR3 sequence: CALGEELGDSDRDKLIF. In DNA form, the CDR3 reads TGTGCTCTTGGGGAAGAATTGGGGGATTCAGACCGGGATAAACTCATCTTT.

This clone was seen a handful of times. The chain joins TRDV1 to TRDJ1; 13 bases align to TRDD3. This CDR3 region has 21 residues. Germline V gene sequence: CDR1 TSWWSYY, CDR2 QGS. The junction had 22 bases not matched to a gene; V was cut back by 0 bases and J by 9 bases. CDR3 loop: CALGELPNPVLGDTPTIELIF. The CDR3 DNA sequence: TGTGCTCTTGGGGAACTTCCCAACCCGGTACTGGGGGATACGCCGACTATAGAACTCATCTTT.

This clone occurred a few times. Different DNA sequences within this sample yield the same CDR3. This chain links TRDV1 with TRDJ1, with 13 bases fitting TRDD3. Germline loops: CDR1 TSWWSYY, CDR2 QGS. J lost 1 base, V lost 2 bases, and 16 bases had no gene match. The CDR3 runs 21 residues. Here the CDR3 reads CALGENGRPYWGIRSTDKLIF. The CDR3 DNA sequence: TGTGCTCTTGGGGAAAACGGGCGGCCCTACTGGGGGATACGCTCCACCGATAAACTCATCTTT.

By share, this clone counts as medium-sized. This chain joins TRDV1 and TRDJ1; the match to TRDD3 covers 10 bases. The CDR3 consists of 21 residues. V shed 2 bases, J shed 0 bases, and the junction held 18 bases outside the gene matches. Germline CDR1 TSWWSYY, CDR2 QGS. The chain's CDR3 is CALGETVTYRYWGINTDKLIF. CDR3 sequence (DNA): TGTGCTCTTGGGGAAACGGTCACCTACCGATACTGGGGGATTAACACCGATAAACTCATCTTT.

The chain couples TRDV1 to TRDJ1; D not certain. The CDR3 sequence is 13 residues long. Trimming took 4 bases from V and 0 from J, leaving 6 bases between them. Germline CDR1 and CDR2: TSWWSYY and QGS. CDR3: CALGGPDTDKLIF. The DNA of the CDR3 is TGTGCTCTTGGGGGACCTGACACCGATAAACTCATCTTT.

V is TRDV1 and J is TRDJ1; D not resolved. CDR1 TSWWSYY and CDR2 QGS come from the germline V gene. V dropped 7 bases and J dropped 0 bases, with 6 bases sitting between them. The CDR3 runs to 12 residues. The CDR3 DNA sequence: TGTGCTCTTGCCCGCTACACCGATAAACTCATCTTT. Its translation: CALARYTDKLIF.

The chain links TRDV1 to TRDJ1, with unresolved D. This CDR3 is 13 amino acids long. The germline V and J ends were trimmed by 2 bases and 9 bases, with 13 bases remaining between them. Germline CDR1 TSWWSYY, CDR2 QGS. CDR3 DNA: TGTGCTCTTGGGGAATTCTCCAAGGGTGAACTCATCTTT. It specifies CALGEFSKGELIF.

Only a few counts were recorded for this clone. One end of the junction fails to match germline, which may point to a read error. This chain joins TRDV1 and TRDJ1; TRDD3 aligns across 11 bases. CDR1 is TSWWSYY, CDR2 QGS, per germline. The CDR3 loop spans 26 amino acids. Here the CDR3 DNA reads TGTGCTCTTGAGGAACCGAGTTCTCCTACGAGCACGTACTGGGGGATAGATCTCCTGTACACCGATAAACTCATCTTT. The encoded protein is CALEEPSSPTSTYWGIDLLYTDKLIF.

The chain recombines TRDV1 with TRDJ1, with 8 positions matching TRDD3. With V trimmed by 3 bases and J by 0 bases, 9 bases remained unmatched. Per the germline V gene, CDR1 is TSWWSYY and CDR2 is QGS. This CDR3 comprises 17 residues. Here the CDR3 DNA reads TGTGCTCTTGGGGAGACGACCTGGGGGAAACACACCGATAAACTCATCTTT. This encodes CALGETTWGKHTDKLIF.

This chain links TRDV1 with TRDJ1; the D gene is possibly TRDD2 (5 bases). The CDR3 is made up of 19 amino acids. V was trimmed by 4 bases and J by 0 bases, leaving 24 bases between them. The germline gives CDR1 TSWWSYY, CDR2 QGS. The CDR3: CALGVILAYRPAYTDKLIF. For the CDR3, the DNA is TGTGCTCTTGGGGTAATTCTTGCCTACCGCCCTGCCTACACCGATAAACTCATCTTT.